This T cell receptor (beta chain) is from a study of OX40 agonist ivuxolimab in advanced cancers. The study, taken as a whole, reports: The study found among the lowest clonal expansion in partial responders at 0.1-3.0 mg/kg.

The cohort excluded patients with autoimmune disease history or systemic immunosuppression. A remark on this clone: The antigen remains undetermined.

This table comes from immunoSEQ multiplex PCR, and its TCRdb copy is limited to in-frame clones, with some not included. The sample shows more than 65,000 clones, about 81% of them seen only once. Germline assignment: CDR1 SGHDT and CDR2 YYEEEE. Trimming took off 4 bases at V and 2 bases at J, with 13 bases between the two ends. This CDR3 comprises 15 residues. The chain joins TRBV5-6 to TRBJ1-5, with D possibly being TRBD1 (5 bases). This receptor was identified in an adult with an advanced solid tumor such as melanoma, head and neck, liver or kidney cancer. Here the sequenced sample was CD4+ or CD8+ T cells sorted from blood, taken in a trial of the OX40 agonist ivuxolimab. CDR3 protein: CASSPVRGGNQPQHF. CDR3 bases: TGTGCCAGCAGCCCCGTGAGGGGCGGCAATCAGCCCCAGCATTTT.